Detailed here is one T cell receptor (beta chain). This sample was included in a study of blood T cell repertoires in COVID-19. This CDR3 comprises 12 residues. The V gene lost 2 bases and the J gene lost 8 bases, with 7 bases spanning the gap. Germline CDR1 SGHKS, CDR2 YYEKEE (reference sequence). Measured with immunoSEQ multiplex PCR; TCRdb has only the in-frame clones, and not every one. The table records about 210,000 clones, 80% to 90% of them present only once. Sequenced material: peripheral blood. The V call is TRBV5-5, the J call TRBJ1-4; the D gene is possibly TRBD1 (5 bases). This TCR was recovered from a man aged 40-49 years with acute or convalescent COVID-19. CDR3 nucleotides: TGTGCCAGCAGCTTACGGGGGGAAAAACTGTTTTTT. It yields the protein CASSLRGEKLFF. The complete variable domain, with remaining parts taken from reference TRBV5-5 and TRBJ1-4, reads DAGVTQSPTHLIKTRGQQVTLRCSPISGHKSVSWYQQVLGQGPQFIFQYYEKEERGRGNFPDRFSARQFPNYSSELNVNALLLGDSALYLCASSLRGEKLFFGSGTQLSVL.